This entry lists 4 T cell receptor beta chains sequenced from one sample in a study of cytomegalovirus exposure and HLA in healthy donors. PCR primers comprised 60 Vbeta and 13 Jbeta primers. Clones were sequenced by immunoSEQ multiplex PCR, and TCRdb holds only the in-frame ones, with some missing. The sample has over 200,000 clones, about 84% seen once; the top ten hold 1% to 1.5%. The sequenced sample was PBMCs. These receptors came from a human donor in good health.

CDR3 sequence (DNA): TGTGCCAGCAGTCGTTCTGGGGCCAACGTCCTGACTTTC. Translated: CASSRSGANVLTF. The chain combines TRBV6-5 with TRBJ2-6; the D is unclear. The CDR3 extends over 13 amino acids. Germline V lookup: CDR1 MNHEY, CDR2 SVGAGI. The V and J ends lost 5 bases and 1 base respectively, with 3 bases between them.

The chain carries TRBV28 and TRBJ2-2; 10 bases are shared with TRBD1. After removal of 1 base from V and 5 bases from J, the junction contained 7 bases not matched to a gene. CDR1 is MDHEN, CDR2 SYDVKM, per germline. The CDR3 sequence is 17 residues long. As DNA, the CDR3 is TGTGCCAGCAGTTTATTCCGGGACAGGGGAGCAACCGGGGAGCTGTTTTTT. Its translation: CASSLFRDRGATGELFF.

The rearrangement links TRBV10-2 to TRBJ2-7; D may be TRBD2 (6 bases). This CDR3 has 14 amino acids. Germline V lookup: CDR1 WSHSY, CDR2 SAAADI. V shed 7 bases and J shed 4 bases, with 17 bases lying between them. The CDR3 reads CASTQEGGFYEQYF. CDR3 nucleotides: TGCGCCAGCACTCAAGAAGGAGGGTTTTACGAGCAGTACTTC.

This sequence joins TRBV19 and TRBJ2-7, with D unresolved. Germline V CDR1 and CDR2: LNHDA, SQIVND (reference sequence). The CDR3 runs to 13 residues. The V gene lost 3 bases and the J gene lost 1 base, with 7 bases spanning the gap. In nucleotides, the CDR3 is TGTGCCAGTAGTATGGGCCAGTCCTACGAGCAGTACTTC. This encodes CASSMGQSYEQYF.